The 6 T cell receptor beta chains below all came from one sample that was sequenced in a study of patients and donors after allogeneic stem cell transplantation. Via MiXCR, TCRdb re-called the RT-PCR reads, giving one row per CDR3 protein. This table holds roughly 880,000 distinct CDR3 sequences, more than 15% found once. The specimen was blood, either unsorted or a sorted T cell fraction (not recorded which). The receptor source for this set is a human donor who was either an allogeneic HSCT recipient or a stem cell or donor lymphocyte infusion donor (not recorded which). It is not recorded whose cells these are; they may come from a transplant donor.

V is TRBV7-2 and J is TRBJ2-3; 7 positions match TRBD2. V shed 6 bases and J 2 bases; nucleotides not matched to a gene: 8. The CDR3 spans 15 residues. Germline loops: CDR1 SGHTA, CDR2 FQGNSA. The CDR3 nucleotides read TGTGCCAGCAGATTTACCGGGACTATCACAGATACGCAGTATTTT. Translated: CASRFTGTITDTQYF.

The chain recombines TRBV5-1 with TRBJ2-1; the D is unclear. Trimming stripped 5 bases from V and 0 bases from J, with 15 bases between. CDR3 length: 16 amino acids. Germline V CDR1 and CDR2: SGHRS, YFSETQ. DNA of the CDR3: TGCGCCAGCAGGCTGGTCGAGCGCCCCTCCTACAATGAGCAGTTCTTC. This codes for CASRLVERPSYNEQFF.

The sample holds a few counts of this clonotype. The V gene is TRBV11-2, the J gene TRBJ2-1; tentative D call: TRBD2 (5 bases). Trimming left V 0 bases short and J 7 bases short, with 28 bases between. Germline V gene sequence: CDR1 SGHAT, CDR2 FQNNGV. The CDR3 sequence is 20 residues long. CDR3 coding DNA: TGTGCCAGCAGCTTAGAATCGCTAGCCCCATCAAGGGATCCGAGGAATGAGCAGTTCTTC. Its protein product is CASSLESLAPSRDPRNEQFF.

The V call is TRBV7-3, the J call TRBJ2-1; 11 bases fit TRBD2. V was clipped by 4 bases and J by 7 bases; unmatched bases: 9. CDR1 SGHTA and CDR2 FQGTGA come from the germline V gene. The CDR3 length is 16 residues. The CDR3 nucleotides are TGTGCCAGCAGCTCCTCTAGCGGGAGGAGGGGGAATGAGCAGTTCTTC. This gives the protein CASSSSSGRRGNEQFF.

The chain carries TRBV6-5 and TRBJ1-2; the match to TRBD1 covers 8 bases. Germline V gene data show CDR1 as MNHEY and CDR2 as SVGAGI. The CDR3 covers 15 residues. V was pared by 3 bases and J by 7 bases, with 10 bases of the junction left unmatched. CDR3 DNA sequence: TGTGCCAGCAGTTATGGGGCCAGGGGGCTAGGTGGCTACACCTTC. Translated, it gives CASSYGARGLGGYTF.

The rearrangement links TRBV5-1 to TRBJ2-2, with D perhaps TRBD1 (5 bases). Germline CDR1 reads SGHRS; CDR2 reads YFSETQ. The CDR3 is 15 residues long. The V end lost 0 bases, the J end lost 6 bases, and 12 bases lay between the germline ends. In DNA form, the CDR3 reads TGCGCCAGCAGCTTGGCCCCAGGGTATGCCGGGGAGCTGTTTTTT. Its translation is CASSLAPGYAGELFF.